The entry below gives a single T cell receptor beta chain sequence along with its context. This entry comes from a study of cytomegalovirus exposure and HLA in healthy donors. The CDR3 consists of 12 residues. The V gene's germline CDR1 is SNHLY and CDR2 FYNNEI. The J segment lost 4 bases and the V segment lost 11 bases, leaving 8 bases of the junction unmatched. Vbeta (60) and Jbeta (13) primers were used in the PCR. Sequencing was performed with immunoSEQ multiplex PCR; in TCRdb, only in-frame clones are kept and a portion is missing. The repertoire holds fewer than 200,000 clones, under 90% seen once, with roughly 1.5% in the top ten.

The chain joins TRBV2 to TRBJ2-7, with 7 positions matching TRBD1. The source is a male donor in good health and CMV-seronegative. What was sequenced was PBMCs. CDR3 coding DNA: TGTGCCGGAAACAGGGGTGGGTACGAGCAGTACTTC. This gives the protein CAGNRGGYEQYF.